Below are 9 T cell receptor beta chains sequenced from a single sample in a study of OX40 agonist ivuxolimab in advanced cancers. Measured with immunoSEQ multiplex PCR; TCRdb has only the in-frame clones, and not every one. Of 50,000 to 65,000 clones listed, roughly 89% are singletons. The sample in question was CD4+ or CD8+ T cells sorted from blood, obtained in a trial of the OX40 agonist ivuxolimab. The origin of the receptors is an adult with an advanced solid tumor such as melanoma, head and neck, liver or kidney cancer.

The sample holds one count of this clone. The genes are TRBV28 and TRBJ2-3; weak D call: TRBD2 (5 bases). The ends were cut back, 5 bases at V and 0 bases at J, with 18 bases in the middle. This CDR3 is built from 17 residues. Germline assignment: CDR1 MDHEN and CDR2 SYDVKM. CDR3 protein: CASSQGWGDTSTDTQYF. The CDR3 bases are TGTGCCAGCAGTCAAGGGTGGGGAGATACTAGCACAGATACGCAGTATTTT. Full variable domain (missing parts from reference TRBV28 and TRBJ2-3): DVKVTQSSRYLVKRTGEKVFLECVQDMDHENMFWYRQDPGLGLRLIYFSYDVKMKEKGDIPEGYSVSREKKERFSLILESASTNQTSMYLCASSQGWGDTSTDTQYFGPGTRLTVL.

The chain employs TRBV2 and TRBJ2-5; D is possibly TRBD2 (5 bases). CDR1 SNHLY and CDR2 FYNNEI come from the germline V gene. Between the trimmed V and J ends, which lost 7 bases and 3 bases, there was a span of 18 bases. This CDR3 spans 15 amino acids. CDR3 DNA: TGTGCCAGCACCCTTCAGAGGGCCGTGAAAGAGACCCAGTACTTC. Amino acid sequence: CASTLQRAVKETQYF. The variable domain in full, completed from reference TRBV2 and TRBJ2-5, reads EPEVTQTPSHQVTQMGQEVILRCVPISNHLYFYWYRQILGQKVEFLVSFYNNEISEKSEIFDDQFSVERPDGSNFTLKIRSTKLEDSAMYFCASTLQRAVKETQYFGPGTRLLVL.

The V call is TRBV7-3, the J call TRBJ2-2; TRBD2 is a possible D gene (8 bases). Germline V gene sequence: CDR1 SGHTA, CDR2 FQGTGA. V was clipped by 5 bases and J by 5 bases, with 21 bases between them. The length of the CDR3 is 17 residues. The CDR3 reads CASSPGTGGGVTGELFF. CDR3 coding DNA: TGTGCCAGCAGCCCCGGGACGGGAGGGGGCGTTACCGGGGAGCTGTTTTTT.

The chain is built from TRBV20-1 and TRBJ1-2; D is unclear. Looked up from germline, CDR1 is DFQATT and CDR2 is SNEGSKA (reference sequence). V lost 3 bases and J 4 bases, leaving 6 bases between the germline ends. This CDR3 spans 11 amino acids. The CDR3 DNA reads as TGCAGTGCTAGTCTAGTCTATGGCTACACCTTC. Its translation: CSASLVYGYTF.

This clone has only a few counts. The chain couples TRBV7-9 to TRBJ2-5, with D perhaps TRBD1 (6 bases). Per the germline V gene, CDR1 is SEHNR and CDR2 is FQNEAQ (reference sequence). This CDR3 is 13 amino acids long. Trimming stripped 5 bases from V and 4 bases from J, with 11 bases between. DNA of the CDR3: TGTGCCAGCAGCAGGGACATACTAGAGACCCAGTACTTC. This codes for CASSRDILETQYF.

By share, this clone ranks as medium-sized. The V and J genes are TRBV7-9 and TRBJ1-1; D is unresolved. V was pared by 5 bases and J by 3 bases, with 13 bases between. Germline V lookup: CDR1 SEHNR, CDR2 FQNEAQ (reference sequence). The CDR3 is 14 amino acids. The CDR3 coding sequence is TGTGCCAGCAGCAAGGACTACGGGGACACTGAAGCTTTCTTT. As protein: CASSKDYGDTEAFF.

DNA of the CDR3: TGTGCCAGCAGCTTACCTCGCGGGACTTGGGCAGATACGCAGTATTTT. It translates to CASSLPRGTWADTQYF. V and J are TRBV7-2 and TRBJ2-3; D perhaps matches TRBD2 (6 bases). The CDR3 covers 16 residues. Trimming took off 2 bases at V and 4 bases at J, with 16 bases between the two ends. Germline lookup yields CDR1 SGHTA and CDR2 FQGNSA.

This clone was seen just once. The chain links TRBV7-6 to TRBJ2-1; TRBD1 is a possible D gene (6 bases). Germline CDR1 reads SGHVS; CDR2 reads FNYEAQ. V lost 3 bases to trimming and J lost 0 bases, with 6 bases between them. The CDR3 extends over 14 amino acids. CDR3 protein: CASSLDSSYNEQFF. DNA of the CDR3: TGTGCCAGCAGCTTGGACAGCTCCTACAATGAGCAGTTCTTC.

The V call is TRBV28, the J call TRBJ2-6; 7 bases line up with TRBD1. J lost 2 bases, V lost 3 bases, and 4 bases had no gene match. This CDR3 spans 16 amino acids. Germline loops: CDR1 MDHEN, CDR2 SYDVKM. The CDR3 DNA sequence: TGTGCCAGCAGTTTGACCACAGGGGCTGGGGCCAACGTCCTGACTTTC. Its translation is CASSLTTGAGANVLTF.